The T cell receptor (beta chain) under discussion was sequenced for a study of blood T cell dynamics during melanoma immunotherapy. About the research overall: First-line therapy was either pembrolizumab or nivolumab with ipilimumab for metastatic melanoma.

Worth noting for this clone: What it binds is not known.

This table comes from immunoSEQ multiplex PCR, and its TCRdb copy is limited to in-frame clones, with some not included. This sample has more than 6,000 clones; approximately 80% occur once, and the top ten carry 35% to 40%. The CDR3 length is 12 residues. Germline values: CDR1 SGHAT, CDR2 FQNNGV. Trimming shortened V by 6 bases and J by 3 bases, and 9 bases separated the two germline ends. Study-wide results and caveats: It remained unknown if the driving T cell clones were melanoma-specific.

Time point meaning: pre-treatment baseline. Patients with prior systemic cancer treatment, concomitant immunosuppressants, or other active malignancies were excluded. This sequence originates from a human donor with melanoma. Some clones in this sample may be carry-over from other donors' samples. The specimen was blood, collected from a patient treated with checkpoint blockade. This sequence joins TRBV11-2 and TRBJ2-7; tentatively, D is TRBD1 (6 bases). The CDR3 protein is CASSPQGYEQYF. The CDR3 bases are TGTGCCAGCAGTCCACAGGGCTACGAGCAGTACTTC.